This TCR beta chain was sequenced for a study of beta chain features in type 1 diabetes. Turning to the study itself: Healthy donors, compared against patients, showed similar age, gender and cell yields. Study-level results: TCRB rearrangement may or may not be influenced by HLA type; here this remained unresolved. Insertions at VDJ junctions were less frequent in type 1 diabetes patients. These patients also deleted more nucleotides at the same junctions. Shorter TCRB CDR3s, moderately but significantly so, marked every one of the four CD4+ subsets in Type 1 diabetes patients.

Expressed TCRB transcripts were sequenced, since all the RNA that had been isolated was reverse transcribed. Method: immunoSEQ multiplex PCR; TCRdb's copy keeps in-frame clones and lacks some. The sample shows 600,000 or so clones, over 13% of them seen only once. The CDR3 has 12 amino acids. V gave up 4 bases and J gave up 4 bases, with 11 bases separating them. Per the germline V gene, CDR1 is SQVTM and CDR2 is ANQGSEA. As concerns this clone: The target antigen is unknown.

The chain recombines TRBV29-1 with TRBJ2-7, with D tentatively TRBD1 or TRBD2 (5 bases each). The sequence was obtained from a man younger than 35 with type 1 diabetes. Sequencing was performed on naive CD4+ T cells from blood. CDR3 amino acids: CSVGGSVYEQYF. DNA for the CDR3: TGCAGCGTTGGGGGGAGCGTGTACGAGCAGTACTTC.